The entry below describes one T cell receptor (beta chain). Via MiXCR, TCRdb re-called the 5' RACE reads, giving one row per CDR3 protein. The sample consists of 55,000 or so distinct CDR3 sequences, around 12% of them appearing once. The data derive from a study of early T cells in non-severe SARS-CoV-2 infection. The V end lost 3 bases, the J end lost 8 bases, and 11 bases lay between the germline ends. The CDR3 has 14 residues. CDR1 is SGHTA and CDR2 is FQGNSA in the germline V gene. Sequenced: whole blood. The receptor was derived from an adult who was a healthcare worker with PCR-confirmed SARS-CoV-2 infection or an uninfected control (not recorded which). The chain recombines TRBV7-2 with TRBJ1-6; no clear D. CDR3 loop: CASSLVRSDSPLHF. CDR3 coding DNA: TGTGCCAGCAGCTTGGTCCGTTCAGATTCACCCCTCCACTTT.